This TCR beta chain appears in the sequencing data of a study of blood T cell repertoires in COVID-19. About the study: There were acute and convalescent COVID-19 samples, and they came from the United States, Italy and Spain.

This clone was recorded only once. CDR1 SGHAT and CDR2 FQNNGV come from the germline V gene. The CDR3 runs 14 residues. Trimming took off 5 bases at V and 0 bases at J, with 8 bases between the two ends. Only in-frame clones appear in the TCRdb table, and some are missing; sequencing was by immunoSEQ multiplex PCR. Of approximately 140,000 clones listed, roughly 84% are singletons. The sequencing sample was made of peripheral blood. The source is a man aged 55 to 69 with acute or convalescent COVID-19. This chain uses TRBV11-2 with TRBJ1-3; a weak D match, TRBD1 (5 bases). The CDR3 DNA reads TGTGCCAGCAGCGCAGGGTACTCTGGAAACACCATATATTTT. Residues: CASSAGYSGNTIYF.